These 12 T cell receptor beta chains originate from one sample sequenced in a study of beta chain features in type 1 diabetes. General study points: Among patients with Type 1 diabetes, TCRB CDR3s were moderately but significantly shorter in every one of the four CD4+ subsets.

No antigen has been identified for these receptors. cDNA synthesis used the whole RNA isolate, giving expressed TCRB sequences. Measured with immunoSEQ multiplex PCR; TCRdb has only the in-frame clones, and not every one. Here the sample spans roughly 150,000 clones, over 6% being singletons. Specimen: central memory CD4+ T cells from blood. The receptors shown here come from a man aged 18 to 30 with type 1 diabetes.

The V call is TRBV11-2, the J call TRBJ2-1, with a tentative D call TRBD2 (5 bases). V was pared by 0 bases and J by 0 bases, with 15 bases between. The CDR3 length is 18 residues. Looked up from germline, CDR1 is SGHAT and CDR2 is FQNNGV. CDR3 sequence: CASSLDRLASSSYNEQFF. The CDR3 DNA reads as TGTGCCAGCAGCTTAGATCGTCTAGCCTCTAGCTCCTACAATGAGCAGTTCTTC.

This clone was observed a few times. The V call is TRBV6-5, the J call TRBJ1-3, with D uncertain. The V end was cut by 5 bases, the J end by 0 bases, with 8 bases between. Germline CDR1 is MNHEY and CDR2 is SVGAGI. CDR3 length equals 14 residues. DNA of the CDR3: TGTGCCAGCAGTCCGAACTTCTCTGGAAACACCATATATTTT. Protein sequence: CASSPNFSGNTIYF.

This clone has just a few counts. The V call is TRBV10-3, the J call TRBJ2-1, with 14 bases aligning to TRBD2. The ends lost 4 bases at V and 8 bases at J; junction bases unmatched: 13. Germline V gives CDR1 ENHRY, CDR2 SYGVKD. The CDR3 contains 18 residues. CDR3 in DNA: TGTGCCATCAGTGGAGGCCGTGGGACTAGCGGGGGTGGAGATGAGCAGTTCTTC. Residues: CAISGGRGTSGGGDEQFF.

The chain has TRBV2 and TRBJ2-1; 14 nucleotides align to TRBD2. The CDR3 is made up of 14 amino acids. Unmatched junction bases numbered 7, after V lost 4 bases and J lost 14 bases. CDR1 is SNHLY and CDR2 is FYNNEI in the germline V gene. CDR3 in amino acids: CASSGGLAGEGEFF. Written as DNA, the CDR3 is TGTGCCAGCAGTGGGGGACTAGCGGGAGAAGGAGAGTTCTTC.

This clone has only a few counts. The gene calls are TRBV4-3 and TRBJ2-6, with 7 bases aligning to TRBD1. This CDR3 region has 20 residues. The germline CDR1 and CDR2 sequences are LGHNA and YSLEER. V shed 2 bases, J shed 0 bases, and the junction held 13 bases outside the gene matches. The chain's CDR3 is CASSQKRAGGSVSGANVLTF. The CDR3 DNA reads TGCGCCAGCAGCCAAAAGAGGGCAGGGGGTTCAGTCTCTGGGGCCAACGTCCTGACTTTC.

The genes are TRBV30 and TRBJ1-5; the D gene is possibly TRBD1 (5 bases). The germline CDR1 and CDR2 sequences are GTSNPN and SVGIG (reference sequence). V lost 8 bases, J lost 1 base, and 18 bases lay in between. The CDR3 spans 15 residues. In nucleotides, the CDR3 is TGTGCCGCTAAACGGGGGTCTGGGAGCAATCAGCCCCAGCATTTT. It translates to CAAKRGSGSNQPQHF. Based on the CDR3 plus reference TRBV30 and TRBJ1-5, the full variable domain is SQTIHQWPATLVQPVGSPLSLECTVEGTSNPNLYWYRQAAGRGLQLLFYSVGIGQISSEVPQNLSASRPQDRQFILSSKKLLLSDSGFYLCAAKRGSGSNQPQHFGDGTRLSIL.

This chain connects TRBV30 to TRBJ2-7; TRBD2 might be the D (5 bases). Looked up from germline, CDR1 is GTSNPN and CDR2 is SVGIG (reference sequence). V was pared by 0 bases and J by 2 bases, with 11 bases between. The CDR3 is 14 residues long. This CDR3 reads CAWSVEGVTYEQYF. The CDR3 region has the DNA TGTGCCTGGAGTGTCGAGGGTGTTACCTACGAGCAGTACTTC.

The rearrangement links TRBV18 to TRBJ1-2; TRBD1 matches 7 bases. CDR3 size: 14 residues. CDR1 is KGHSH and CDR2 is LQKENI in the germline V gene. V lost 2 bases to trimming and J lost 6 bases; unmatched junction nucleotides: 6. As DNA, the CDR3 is TGTGCCAGCTCACCAACACAGGGGATCGATGGCTACACCTTC. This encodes CASSPTQGIDGYTF. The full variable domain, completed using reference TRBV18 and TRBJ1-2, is NAGVMQNPRHLVRRRGQEARLRCSPMKGHSHVYWYRQLPEEGLKFMVYLQKENIIDESGMPKERFSAEFPKEGPSILRIQQVVRGDSAAYFCASSPTQGIDGYTFGSGTRLTVV.

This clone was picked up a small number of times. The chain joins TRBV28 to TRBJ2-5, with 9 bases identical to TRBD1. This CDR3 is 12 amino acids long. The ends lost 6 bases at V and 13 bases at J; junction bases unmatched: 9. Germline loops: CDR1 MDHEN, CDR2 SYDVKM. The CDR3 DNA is TGTGCCAGCAGGGAACCGGGACAGGGACTGTACTTC. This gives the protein CASREPGQGLYF.

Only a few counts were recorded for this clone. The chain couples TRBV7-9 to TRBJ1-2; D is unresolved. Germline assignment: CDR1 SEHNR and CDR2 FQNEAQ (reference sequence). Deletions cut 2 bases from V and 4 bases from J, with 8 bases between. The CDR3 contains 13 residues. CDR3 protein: CASSLMAGYGYTF. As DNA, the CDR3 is TGTGCCAGCAGCTTAATGGCGGGCTATGGCTACACCTTC.

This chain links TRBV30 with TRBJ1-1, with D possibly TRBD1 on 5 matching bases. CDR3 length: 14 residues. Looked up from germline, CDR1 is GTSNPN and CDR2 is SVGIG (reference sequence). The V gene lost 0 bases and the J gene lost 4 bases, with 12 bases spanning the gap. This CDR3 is CAWSVLRQSTEAFF. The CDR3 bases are TGTGCCTGGAGTGTGTTGAGACAGAGCACTGAAGCTTTCTTT.

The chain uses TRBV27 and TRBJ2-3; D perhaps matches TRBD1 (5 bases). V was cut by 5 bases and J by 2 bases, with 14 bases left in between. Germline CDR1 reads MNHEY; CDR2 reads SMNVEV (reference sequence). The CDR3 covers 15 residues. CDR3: CASSLKGKFTDTQYF. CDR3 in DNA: TGTGCCAGCAGTCTTAAGGGGAAATTCACAGATACGCAGTATTTT.